The 9 T cell receptor beta chains below were found in one sample sequenced in a study of blood T cell repertoires in COVID-19. Only in-frame clones appear in the TCRdb table, and some are missing; sequencing was by immunoSEQ multiplex PCR. The table records 140,000 to 150,000 clones, roughly 80% of them present only once. Sequenced input: peripheral blood. The receptors were gathered from a middle-aged man with active or convalescent COVID-19.

This chain links TRBV28 with TRBJ1-1; D is undetermined. The CDR3 is 13 amino acids. The germline V and J ends were trimmed by 3 bases and 1 base, with 6 bases remaining between them. CDR1 and CDR2 from the germline V gene are MDHEN and SYDVKM. As DNA, the CDR3 is TGTGCCAGCAGTTTTTTCCAGAACACTGAAGCTTTCTTT. Its translation: CASSFFQNTEAFF.

The gene calls are TRBV27 and TRBJ1-3; D remains ambiguous. This CDR3 region has 13 residues. Germline V lookup: CDR1 MNHEY, CDR2 SMNVEV (reference sequence). The V gene lost 1 base and the J gene lost 4 bases, with 5 bases spanning the gap. The CDR3, as DNA: TGTGCCAGCAGTTTATATGTAGGAAACACCATATATTTT. Translation: CASSLYVGNTIYF.

J is TRBJ1-1 and V is TRBV3-1 (or the pseudogene TRBV3-2); tentatively, D is TRBD1 (5 bases). Germline-derived CDR1 and CDR2 are LGHDT and YNNKEL (reference sequence). V lost 1 base and J lost 6, with 12 bases in between. The CDR3 spans 14 residues. The CDR3 loop reads CASSQVGGWAEAFF. The CDR3 nucleotides read TGTGCCAGCAGCCAAGTGGGGGGGTGGGCTGAAGCTTTCTTT.

The chain is built from TRBV6-5 and TRBJ1-3, with D uncertain. From germline, CDR1 is MNHEY and CDR2 SVGAGI. The CDR3 consists of 14 residues. Trimming removed 6 bases at V and 1 base at J, with 10 bases between. In DNA form, the CDR3 reads TGTGCCAGCAGCGTCACAGATTCTGGAAACACCATATATTTT. It translates to CASSVTDSGNTIYF.

The rearrangement links TRBV5-6 to TRBJ2-2, with TRBD1 matching 8 bases. The V gene end was trimmed by 4 bases and the J gene end by 1 base; junction bases not matched to a gene: 6. CDR3 length: 16 amino acids. CDR1 SGHDT and CDR2 YYEEEE come from the germline V gene. The CDR3 protein is CASSDSGTGNTGELFF. For the CDR3, the DNA is TGTGCCAGCAGCGATTCCGGGACAGGGAACACCGGGGAGCTGTTTTTT.

This clone has just one count. The chain carries TRBV6-5 and TRBJ1-2; TRBD1 is a possible D gene (5 bases). Germline V gene data show CDR1 as MNHEY and CDR2 as SVGAGI. V lost 2 bases to trimming and J lost 2 bases, with 9 bases between them. The CDR3 extends over 14 amino acids. The CDR3 reads CASSYRQGNYGYTF. CDR3 nucleotides: TGTGCCAGCAGTTACAGGCAGGGAAACTATGGCTACACCTTC.

The chain carries TRBV9 and TRBJ2-2; TRBD2 aligns across 9 bases. V lost 1 base, J lost 6 bases, and 7 bases stayed unmatched. Germline V gene data show CDR1 as SGDLS and CDR2 as YYNGEE. CDR3 length equals 16 residues. The CDR3 nucleotides are TGTGCCAGCAGCGTAATAGCGGGAGCGGATCCCGGGGAGCTGTTTTTT. Its protein product is CASSVIAGADPGELFF.

The chain employs TRBV7-8 and TRBJ2-7; perhaps TRBD2 as D (6 bases). Germline CDR1 and CDR2: SGHVS and FQNEAQ. The CDR3 has 15 residues. The ends were cut back, 0 bases at V and 3 bases at J, with 12 bases in the middle. The DNA of the CDR3 is TGTGCCAGCAGCTTAGCGCCCCTAGCGTACTACGAGCAGTACTTC. It translates to CASSLAPLAYYEQYF. The whole variable domain, filled in from reference TRBV7-8 and TRBJ2-7, reads GAGVSQSPRYKVAKRGQDVALRCDPISGHVSLFWYQQALGQGPEFLTYFQNEAQLDKSGLPSDRFFAERPEGSVSTLKIQRTQQEDSAVYLCASSLAPLAYYEQYFGPGTRLTVT.

V gene TRBV6-5 combines with J gene TRBJ2-3, with TRBD1 matching over 8 bases. This CDR3 is built from 15 residues. Germline V gives CDR1 MNHEY, CDR2 SVGAGI. V was clipped by 6 bases and J by 1 base; unmatched bases: 6. CDR3 DNA sequence: TGTGCCAGCAGGCTCAGGGGGCAGGGCACAGATACGCAGTATTTT. Its translation is CASRLRGQGTDTQYF.